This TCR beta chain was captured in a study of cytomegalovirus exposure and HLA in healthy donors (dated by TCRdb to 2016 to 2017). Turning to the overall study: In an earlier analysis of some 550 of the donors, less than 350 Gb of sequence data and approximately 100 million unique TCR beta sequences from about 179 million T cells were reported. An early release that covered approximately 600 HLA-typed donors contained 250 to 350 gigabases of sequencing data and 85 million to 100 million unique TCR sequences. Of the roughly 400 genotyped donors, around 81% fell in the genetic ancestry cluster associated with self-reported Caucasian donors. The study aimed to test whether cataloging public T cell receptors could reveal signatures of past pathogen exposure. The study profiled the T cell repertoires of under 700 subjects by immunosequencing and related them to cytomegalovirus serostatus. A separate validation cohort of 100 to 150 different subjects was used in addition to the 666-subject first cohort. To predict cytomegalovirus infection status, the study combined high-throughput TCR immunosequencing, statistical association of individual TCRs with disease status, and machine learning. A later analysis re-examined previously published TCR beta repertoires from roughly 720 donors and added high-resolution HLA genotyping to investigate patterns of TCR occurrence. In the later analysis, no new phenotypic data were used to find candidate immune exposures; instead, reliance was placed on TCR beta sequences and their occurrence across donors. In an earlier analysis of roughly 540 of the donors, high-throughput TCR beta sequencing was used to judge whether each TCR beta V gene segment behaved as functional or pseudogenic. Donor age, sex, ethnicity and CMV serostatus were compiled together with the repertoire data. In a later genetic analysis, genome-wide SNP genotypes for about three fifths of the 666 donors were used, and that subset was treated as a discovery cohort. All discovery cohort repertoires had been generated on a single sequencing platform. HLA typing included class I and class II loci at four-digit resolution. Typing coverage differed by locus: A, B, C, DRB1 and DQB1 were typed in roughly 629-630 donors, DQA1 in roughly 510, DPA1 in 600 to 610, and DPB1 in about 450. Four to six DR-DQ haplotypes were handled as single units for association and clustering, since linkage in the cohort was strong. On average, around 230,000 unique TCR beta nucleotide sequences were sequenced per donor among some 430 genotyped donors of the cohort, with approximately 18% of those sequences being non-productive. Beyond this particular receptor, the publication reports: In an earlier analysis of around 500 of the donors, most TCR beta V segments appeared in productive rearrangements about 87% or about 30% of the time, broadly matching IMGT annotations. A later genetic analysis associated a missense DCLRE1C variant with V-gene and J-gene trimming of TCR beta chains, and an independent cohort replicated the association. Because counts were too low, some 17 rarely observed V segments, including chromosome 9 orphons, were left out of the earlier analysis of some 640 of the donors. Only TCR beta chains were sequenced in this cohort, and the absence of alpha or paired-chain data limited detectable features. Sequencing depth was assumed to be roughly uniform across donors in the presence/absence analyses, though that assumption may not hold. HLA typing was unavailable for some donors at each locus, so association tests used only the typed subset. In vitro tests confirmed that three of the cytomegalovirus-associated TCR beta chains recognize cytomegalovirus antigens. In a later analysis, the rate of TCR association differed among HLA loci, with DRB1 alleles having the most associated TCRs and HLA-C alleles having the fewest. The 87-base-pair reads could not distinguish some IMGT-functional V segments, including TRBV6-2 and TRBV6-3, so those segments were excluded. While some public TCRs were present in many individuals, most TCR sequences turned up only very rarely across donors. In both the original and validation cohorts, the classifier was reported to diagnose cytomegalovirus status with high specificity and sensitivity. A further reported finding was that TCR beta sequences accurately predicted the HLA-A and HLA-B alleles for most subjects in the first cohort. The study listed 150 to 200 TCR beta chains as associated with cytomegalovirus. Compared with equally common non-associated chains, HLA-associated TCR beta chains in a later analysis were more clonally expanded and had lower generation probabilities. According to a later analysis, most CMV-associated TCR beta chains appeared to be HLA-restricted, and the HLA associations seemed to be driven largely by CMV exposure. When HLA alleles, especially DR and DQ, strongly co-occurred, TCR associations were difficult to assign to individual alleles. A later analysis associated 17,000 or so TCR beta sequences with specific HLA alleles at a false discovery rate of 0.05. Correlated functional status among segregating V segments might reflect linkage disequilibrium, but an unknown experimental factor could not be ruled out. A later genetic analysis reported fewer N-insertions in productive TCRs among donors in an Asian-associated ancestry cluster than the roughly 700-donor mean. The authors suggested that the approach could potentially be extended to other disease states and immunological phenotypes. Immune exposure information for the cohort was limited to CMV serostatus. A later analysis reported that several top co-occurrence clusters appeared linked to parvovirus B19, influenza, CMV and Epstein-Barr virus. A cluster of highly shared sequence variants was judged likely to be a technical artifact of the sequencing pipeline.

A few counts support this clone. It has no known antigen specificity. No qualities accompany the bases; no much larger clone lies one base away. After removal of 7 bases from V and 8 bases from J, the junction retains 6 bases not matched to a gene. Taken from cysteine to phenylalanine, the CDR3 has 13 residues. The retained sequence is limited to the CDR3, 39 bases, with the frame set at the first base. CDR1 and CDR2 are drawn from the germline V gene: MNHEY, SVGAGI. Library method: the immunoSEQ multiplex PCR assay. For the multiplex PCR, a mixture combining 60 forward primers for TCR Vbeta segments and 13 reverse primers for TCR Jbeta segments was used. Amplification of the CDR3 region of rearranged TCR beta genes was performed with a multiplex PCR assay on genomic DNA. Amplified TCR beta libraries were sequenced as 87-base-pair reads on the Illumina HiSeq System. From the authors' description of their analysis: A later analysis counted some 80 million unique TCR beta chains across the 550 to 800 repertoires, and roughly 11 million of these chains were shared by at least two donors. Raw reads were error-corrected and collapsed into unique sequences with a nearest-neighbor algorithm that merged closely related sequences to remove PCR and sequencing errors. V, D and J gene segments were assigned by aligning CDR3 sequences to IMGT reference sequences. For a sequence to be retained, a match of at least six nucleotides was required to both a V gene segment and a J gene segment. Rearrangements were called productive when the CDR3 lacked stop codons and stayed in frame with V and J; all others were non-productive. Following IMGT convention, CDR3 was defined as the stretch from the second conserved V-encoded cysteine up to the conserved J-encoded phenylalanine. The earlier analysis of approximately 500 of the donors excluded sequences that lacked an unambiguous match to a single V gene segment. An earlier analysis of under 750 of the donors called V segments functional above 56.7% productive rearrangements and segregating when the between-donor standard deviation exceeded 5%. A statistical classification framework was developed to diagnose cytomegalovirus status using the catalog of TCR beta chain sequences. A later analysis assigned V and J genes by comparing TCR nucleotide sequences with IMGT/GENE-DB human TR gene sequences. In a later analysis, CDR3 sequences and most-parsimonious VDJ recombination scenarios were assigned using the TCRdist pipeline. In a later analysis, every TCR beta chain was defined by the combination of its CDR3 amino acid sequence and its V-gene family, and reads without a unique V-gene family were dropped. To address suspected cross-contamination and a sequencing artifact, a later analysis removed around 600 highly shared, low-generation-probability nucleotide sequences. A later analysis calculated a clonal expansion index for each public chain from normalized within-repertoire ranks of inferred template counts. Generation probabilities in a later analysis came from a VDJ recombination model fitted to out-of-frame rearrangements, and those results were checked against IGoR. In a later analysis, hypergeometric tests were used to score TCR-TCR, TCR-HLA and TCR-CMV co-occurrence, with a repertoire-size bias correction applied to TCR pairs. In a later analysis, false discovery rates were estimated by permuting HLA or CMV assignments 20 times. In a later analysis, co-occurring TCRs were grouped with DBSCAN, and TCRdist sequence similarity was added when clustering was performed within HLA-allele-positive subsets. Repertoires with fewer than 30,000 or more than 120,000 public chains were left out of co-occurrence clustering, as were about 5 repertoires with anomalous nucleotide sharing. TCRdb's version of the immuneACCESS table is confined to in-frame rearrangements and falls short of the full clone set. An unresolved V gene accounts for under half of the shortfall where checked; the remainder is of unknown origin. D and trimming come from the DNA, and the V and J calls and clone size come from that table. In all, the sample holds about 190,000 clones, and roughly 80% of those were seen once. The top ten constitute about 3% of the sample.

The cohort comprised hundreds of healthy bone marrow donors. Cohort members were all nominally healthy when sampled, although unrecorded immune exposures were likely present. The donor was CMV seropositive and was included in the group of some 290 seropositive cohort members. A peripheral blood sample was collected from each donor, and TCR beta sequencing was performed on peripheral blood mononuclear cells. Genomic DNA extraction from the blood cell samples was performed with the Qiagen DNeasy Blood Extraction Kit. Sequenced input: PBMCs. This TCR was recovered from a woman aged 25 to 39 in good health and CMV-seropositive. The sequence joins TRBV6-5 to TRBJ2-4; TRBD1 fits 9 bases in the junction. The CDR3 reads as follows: CASNPGQGYIQYF. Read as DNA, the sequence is TGTGCCAGCAATCCGGGACAGGGTTACATTCAGTACTTC.